This TCR beta chain was recovered during a study of blood T cells in healthy people across ages. The wider study: Template switching recovered approximately one barcoded beta molecule for every two T cells. General observations from the study: When set beside aged donors, long-lived donors presented more naive CD4+ cells and higher diversity. Per-million-T-cell TCR beta diversity fell roughly linearly with age.

A second about 6 to 12 cycle PCR used barcoded and J-beta primers. Using its own MiXCR run on the 5' RACE reads, TCRdb lists one record per CDR3 protein. The sample records around 800,000 distinct CDR3 sequences, under 45% being singletons. About this clonotype: Its antigen is not identified. A junction end diverges from the germline sequence, so it may reflect a read error.

Each donor's blood draw was roughly 9.5 milliliters of peripheral blood. This CDR3 has 17 amino acids. CDR1 is LGHNA, CDR2 YSLEER, per germline. Sequencing was performed on blood. The sequence was obtained from a man in his fifties or sixties in good health. The gene calls are TRBV4-3 and TRBJ2-3; D possibly matches TRBD1 or TRBD2 (5 bases each). CDR3 DNA sequence: TGCGCCAGCCGCCAAGACGGATCAAGGGGACCCACAGATACGCAGTATTTT. Amino acids: CASRQDGSRGPTDTQYF.